A selection of T cell receptor beta chains follows, all from one sample in a study of T cell responses to AZD1222 COVID-19 vaccine. Generated by immunoSEQ multiplex PCR, the TCRdb table keeps only in-frame clones and is missing some. This sample has some 79,000 clones; approximately 85% occur once, and the top ten carry roughly 3.1%. The sample consisted of peripheral blood, taken 28 days after the second AZD1222 dose. These receptors were obtained from an adult who received the AZD1222 COVID-19 vaccine. CDR3s include the opening cysteine and the closing phenylalanine or tryptophan. A D gene is named only where the DNA matches it firmly. Not every row has a clone size; where given, it reads once, few, many or a size class.

TRBV6-5	TRBJ1-1	-	-	TGTGCCAGCAGTTACGCCAACACTGAAGCTTTCTTT	CASSYANTEAFF
TRBV19	TRBJ1-5	few	-	TGTGCCAGTAGTGCACTCCTCAGCAATCAGCCCCAGCATTTT	CASSALLSNQPQHF
TRBV2	TRBJ1-1	-	-	TGTGCCAGCAGGGTGCTGGACGGCACTGAAGCTTTCTTT	CASRVLDGTEAFF
TRBV9	TRBJ1-6	-	-	TGTGCCAGCAGCGTAGGTCACACCGATAATTCACCCCTCCACTTT	CASSVGHTDNSPLHF
TRBV27	TRBJ1-1	once	TRBD1	TGTGCCAGCAGTATCCGGGACAGAGGAACTGAAGCTTTCTTT	CASSIRDRGTEAFF
TRBV21-1	TRBJ2-1	-	-	TGTGCCAGCAGCAGGCGACTAGCGGAGGGCAATGAGCAGTTCTTC	CASSRRLAEGNEQFF
TRBV28	TRBJ2-3	-	-	TGTGCCAGCAGTCCCCGACAGACAGATACGCAGTATTTT	CASSPRQTDTQYF
TRBV27	TRBJ2-4	-	-	TGTGCCAGCAGTCCCTTGGGGATGGGAAACATTCAGTACTTC	CASSPLGMGNIQYF
TRBV18	TRBJ1-6	-	-	TGTGCCAGCTCACCACAACAAAATTCACCCCTCCACTTT	CASSPQQNSPLHF
TRBV5-6	TRBJ2-5	-	-	TGTGCCAGCAGCTTGGATTCTGGGGGGGAGACCCAGTACTTC	CASSLDSGGETQYF
TRBV6-1	TRBJ2-5	-	TRBD1	TGTGCCAGCAGTGCTACCGGGACAGGGACTGGGGAGACCCAGTACTTC	CASSATGTGTGETQYF
TRBV18	TRBJ1-4	few	TRBD1	TGTGCCAGCTCACCCGGGACAGGGCGGGAAAAACTGTTTTTT	CASSPGTGREKLFF
TRBV29-1	TRBJ1-1	-	-	TGCAGCGTTCTCACACAGAACACTGAAGCTTTCTTT	CSVLTQNTEAFF
TRBV3-1/TRBV3-2	TRBJ1-3	-	-	TGTGCCAGCAGCCAAGTTGGTGCGGTTTGGCGTAGAAACACCATATATTTT	CASSQVGAVWRRNTIYF
TRBV5-4	TRBJ2-7	-	-	TGTGCCAGCAGCTTGGGGTTTGGGGCCTCCTACGAGCAGTACTTC	CASSLGFGASYEQYF
TRBV6-4	TRBJ1-2	-	-	TGTGCCAGCAGTGACCGTGAGAGGGGAGAGAACTATGGCTACACCTTC	CASSDRERGENYGYTF
TRBV3-1/TRBV3-2	TRBJ1-6	-	TRBD1	TGTGCCAGCAGCCAAGCGGGCAGGGGGAATTCACCCCTCCACTTT	CASSQAGRGNSPLHF
TRBV5-1	TRBJ2-7	few	-	TGCGCCAGCAGCTTGGTGGATGAGCAGTACTTC	CASSLVDEQYF
TRBV6-5	TRBJ2-7	-	TRBD2	TGTGCCAGCAGTTCCCAATCCGGGACTAGCGGCTTCGAGCAGTACTTC	CASSSQSGTSGFEQYF
TRBV9	TRBJ2-2	-	TRBD1	TGTGCCAGCAGCGTGGGGACAGGGGTTACCGGGGAGCTGTTTTTT	CASSVGTGVTGELFF
TRBV7-9	TRBJ2-3	once	TRBD1	TGTGCCAGCAGCTCGGACAGGGGGGATACAGATACGCAGTATTTT	CASSSDRGDTDTQYF
TRBV28	TRBJ2-7	-	TRBD1	TGTGCCAGCAGTTCCTCCGGGACAGGGGCTGGCGAGCAGTACTTC	CASSSSGTGAGEQYF
TRBV11-3	TRBJ2-7	-	-	TGTGCCAGCAGCTTCTCCAGCGGCTCCTACGAGCAGTACTTC	CASSFSSGSYEQYF
TRBV19	TRBJ1-2	-	-	TGTGCCAGTAGTATCGGCTTTGGGGGAGGGTCTGGCTACACCTTC	CASSIGFGGGSGYTF
TRBV28	TRBJ1-2	-	-	TGTGCCAGCAGTTCAGGAGTTGATGGCTACACCTTC	CASSSGVDGYTF
TRBV25-1	TRBJ1-5	-	-	TGTGCCAGCAGTGATCAGGATCAGCCCCAGCATTTT	CASSDQDQPQHF
TRBV5-6	TRBJ2-3	-	-	TGTGCCAGCAGCTTGGATCCGGGAGCAACAGATACGCAGTATTTT	CASSLDPGATDTQYF
TRBV5-4	TRBJ1-2	few	-	TGTGCCAGCAGCTTGGGGCAGGGCTTTGATGGCTACACCTTC	CASSLGQGFDGYTF
TRBV10-3	TRBJ2-2	-	-	TGTGCCATCAGTGAGCAGAGCCTGAACACCGGGGAGCTGTTTTTT	CAISEQSLNTGELFF
TRBV6-4	TRBJ2-5	-	TRBD2	TGTGCCAGCAGTGAAATACGGGAGACTAGCGGGGAGCAAGAGACCCAGTACTTC	CASSEIRETSGEQETQYF